This is a list of T cell receptor beta chains from one sample in a study of cytomegalovirus exposure and HLA in healthy donors. Libraries were prepared by immunoSEQ multiplex PCR; TCRdb keeps only in-frame clonotypes and omits some of them. This sample has about 44,000 clones, with roughly 93% found just once. Sequenced material: PBMCs. The receptors derive from a woman aged 18 to 35 in good health and CMV-seronegative. The CDR3 runs from the conserved cysteine through the conserved F or W. Each record gives: D gene, clone size, J gene, V gene, CDR3 protein, CDR3 DNA. A D gene is named only where the DNA matches it firmly. Some rows have no size entry. The others give once, few or many, or a class for an expanded clone.

>-|-|TRBJ1-2|TRBV6-1
CASSGGGAGDGYTF
TGTGCCAGCAGTGGGGGGGGCGCAGGCGATGGCTACACCTTC
>-|-|TRBJ1-3|TRBV5-3
CARSFSTYPSSGNTIYF
TGTGCCAGAAGCTTTAGTACTTACCCTTCCTCTGGAAACACCATATATTTT
>-|-|TRBJ1-5|TRBV6-4
CASSVQENQPQHF
TGTGCCAGCAGTGTACAGGAAAATCAGCCCCAGCATTTT
>-|-|TRBJ2-5|TRBV11-2
CASSLGARAIQETQYF
TGTGCCAGCAGCTTAGGCGCCAGAGCGATACAAGAGACCCAGTACTTC
>TRBD2|-|TRBJ2-3|TRBV11-2
CASSPRTSLVTDTQYF
TGTGCCAGCAGCCCAAGGACTAGTCTTGTCACAGATACGCAGTATTTT
>-|-|TRBJ2-3|TRBV6-4
CASSDSALDTQYF
TGTGCCAGCAGTGACTCAGCACTTGATACGCAGTATTTT
>TRBD2|-|TRBJ2-1|TRBV5-1
CAIIPGGSWNEQFF
TGCGCCATCATCCCCGGCGGGAGTTGGAATGAGCAGTTCTTC
>-|once|TRBJ2-3|TRBV5-4
CASSFESGSFFTDTQYF
TGTGCCAGCAGCTTTGAATCCGGGTCTTTTTTCACAGATACGCAGTATTTT
>TRBD2|few|TRBJ2-1|TRBV18
CASSPPSGNYNEQFF
TGTGCCAGCTCACCTCCTAGCGGGAACTACAATGAGCAGTTCTTC
>TRBD2|-|TRBJ2-1|TRBV5-1
CASSFSGRGPYNEQFF
TGCGCCAGCAGCTTTAGCGGGAGAGGTCCATACAATGAGCAGTTCTTC
>-|-|TRBJ1-1|TRBV4-1
CASSQPTANTEAFF
TGCGCCAGCAGCCAACCAACAGCGAACACTGAAGCTTTCTTT
>-|-|TRBJ2-3|TRBV5-4
CASSLAWVRGADTQYF
TGTGCCAGCAGCTTGGCCTGGGTCAGGGGAGCAGATACGCAGTATTTT
>-|-|TRBJ2-6|TRBV30
CAWSPAMSGANVLTF
TGTGCCTGGAGTCCTGCGATGTCTGGGGCCAACGTCCTGACTTTC
>-|-|TRBJ1-5|TRBV6-1
CASSERRDQPQHF
TGTGCCAGCAGTGAACGGAGGGATCAGCCCCAGCATTTT
>TRBD2|-|TRBJ2-1|TRBV19
CASSDTGTSLFF
TGTGCCAGTAGTGACACCGGGACTAGTCTGTTCTTC
>TRBD1|-|TRBJ2-7|TRBV5-4
CASTPGGTGHEQYF
TGTGCCAGCACCCCCGGAGGGACAGGGCACGAGCAGTACTTC
>TRBD1|-|TRBJ1-1|TRBV27
CASSRDRGNTEAFF
TGTGCCAGCAGTAGGGACAGGGGGAACACTGAAGCTTTCTTT
>TRBD1|-|TRBJ2-3|TRBV19
CASSFYRGDTQYF
TGTGCCAGTAGTTTCTACAGGGGTGATACGCAGTATTTT
>TRBD1|-|TRBJ1-2|TRBV27
CASSQTGGYGYTF
TGTGCCAGCAGCCAGACAGGGGGATATGGCTACACCTTC
>-|-|TRBJ1-2|TRBV7-2
CASSLSAGADYGYTF
TGTGCCAGCAGCCTATCCGCGGGGGCGGACTATGGCTACACCTTC
>TRBD1|-|TRBJ1-5|TRBV5-6
CASSSGTGLQPQHF
TGTGCCAGCAGCTCCGGGACAGGGTTGCAGCCCCAGCATTTT
>TRBD1|-|TRBJ1-1|TRBV6-6
CASRDRVTEAFF
TGTGCCAGCAGGGACAGGGTCACTGAAGCTTTCTTT
>TRBD1|-|TRBJ1-6|TRBV18
CASSPDRVYNSPLHF
TGTGCCAGCTCACCGGACAGGGTCTATAATTCACCCCTCCACTTT
>-|-|TRBJ1-4|TRBV18
CASSTRGAGNEKLFF
TGTGCCAGCTCTACCCGGGGCGCGGGGAATGAAAAACTGTTTTTT
>TRBD1|-|TRBJ1-1|TRBV27
CASSVSGTGLNTEAFF
TGTGCCAGCAGTGTATCGGGGACAGGACTGAACACTGAAGCTTTCTTT
>-|-|TRBJ2-2|TRBV19
CASQRGGPGTGELFF
TGTGCCAGTCAGAGGGGGGGGCCAGGCACCGGGGAGCTGTTTTTT
>-|-|TRBJ2-5|TRBV7-9
CASTRVLQETQYF
TGTGCCAGCACACGGGTCCTACAAGAGACCCAGTACTTC
>TRBD1|-|TRBJ1-1|TRBV7-6
CASSRATGLGTEAFF
TGTGCCAGCAGCCGAGCGACAGGGTTGGGGACTGAAGCTTTCTTT
>-|-|TRBJ2-3|TRBV27
CASKEGGLSTDTQYF
TGTGCCAGCAAGGAAGGTGGACTCAGCACAGATACGCAGTATTTT
>-|-|TRBJ1-2|TRBV9
CASSVERENYGYTF
TGTGCCAGCAGCGTAGAACGGGAAAACTATGGCTACACCTTC
>-|-|TRBJ1-1|TRBV30
CAWSVLRGNTEAFF
TGTGCCTGGAGTGTACTCAGGGGGAACACTGAAGCTTTCTTT
>TRBD1|-|TRBJ2-1|TRBV19
CASSTGGHSYNEQFF
TGTGCCAGTAGTACAGGGGGTCACTCCTACAATGAGCAGTTCTTC
>-|-|TRBJ1-5|TRBV2
CASSDSREDQPQHF
TGTGCCAGCAGTGACAGCCGGGAGGATCAGCCCCAGCATTTT
>TRBD2|-|TRBJ2-7|TRBV28
CASTRNLAGARNEQYF
TGTGCCAGTACTCGTAACCTAGCGGGAGCGAGGAACGAGCAGTACTTC
>-|-|TRBJ2-7|TRBV4-1
CASSLLARGTGSYEQYF
TGCGCCAGCAGCCTCTTAGCAAGGGGGACCGGCTCCTACGAGCAGTACTTC
>TRBD1|-|TRBJ1-4|TRBV28
CASNRQGSNEKLFF
TGTGCCAGCAACAGACAGGGATCTAATGAAAAACTGTTTTTT
>-|-|TRBJ2-3|TRBV9
CASSVEGGGRGTQYF
TGTGCCAGCAGCGTGGAGGGTGGGGGGAGAGGTACGCAGTATTTT
>TRBD1|-|TRBJ2-7|TRBV28
CASSFYDRGSYEQYF
TGTGCCAGCAGTTTTTACGACAGGGGCTCCTACGAGCAGTACTTC
>-|-|TRBJ2-2|TRBV5-1
CASSGLGNTGELFF
TGCGCCAGCAGCGGTCTAGGCAACACCGGGGAGCTGTTTTTT
>-|-|TRBJ2-6|TRBV6-4
CASSEDNSGANVLTF
TGTGCCAGCAGTGAAGACAACTCTGGGGCCAACGTCCTGACTTTC
>TRBD1|-|TRBJ2-2|TRBV9
CASSPAGGTGELFF
TGTGCCAGCAGCCCGGCAGGGGGCACCGGGGAGCTGTTTTTT